These T cell receptor beta chains were read from a single sample in a study of T cell repertoires in cytomegalovirus infection. These receptors have no known antigen. TCRdb reanalysed the reads using MiXCR and keeps one entry per CDR3 protein. The sample shows hundreds of thousands of distinct CDR3 sequences, under 55% of them seen only once. The sequencing here drew on cultured PBMCs, taken from culture after CMV antigen stimulation. These TCRs come from a human donor in good health (CMV status not recorded). Some clones in this sample may be carry-over from other donors' samples. Both conserved end residues are part of each CDR3. D genes are given only for firm matches. The listing skips clone size in some rows; elsewhere it reads once, few, many or a size class.

J gene,clone size,D gene,V gene,CDR3 protein,CDR3 DNA
TRBJ2-3,once,-,TRBV5-4,CASEIRQFTDTQYF,TGTGCCAGCGAAATTCGACAGTTCACAGATACGCAGTATTTT
TRBJ2-3,-,TRBD2,TRBV20-1,CSAPGGLRGTDTQYF,TGCAGTGCCCCGGGGGGTCTCAGAGGCACAGATACGCAGTATTTT
TRBJ2-4,-,TRBD2,TRBV11-2,CASSPPGGAKNIQYF,TGTGCCAGCAGCCCTCCGGGAGGAGCCAAAAACATTCAGTACTTC
TRBJ2-7,-,TRBD1,TRBV7-2,CASSSGQASYEQYF,TGTGCCAGCAGCTCGGGACAGGCTAGCTACGAGCAGTACTTC
TRBJ2-7,few,-,TRBV6-1,CASSIRTGSYEQYF,TGTGCCAGCAGTATCCGGACGGGCTCCTACGAGCAGTACTTC
TRBJ1-5,few,-,TRBV6-1,CASSEAQNQPQHF,TGTGCCAGCAGTGAAGCGCAGAATCAGCCCCAGCATTTT
TRBJ2-5,-,TRBD1,TRBV20-1,CSARRQGPETQYF,TGCAGTGCTAGACGACAGGGCCCGGAGACCCAGTACTTC
TRBJ2-7,-,TRBD2,TRBV7-2,CASSLGLAGANEQYF,TGTGCCAGCAGCTTAGGGCTAGCGGGAGCCAACGAGCAGTACTTC
TRBJ2-7,-,-,TRBV6-6,CASSVQGPGEQYF,TGTGCCAGCAGTGTGCAGGGTCCGGGCGAGCAGTACTTC
TRBJ2-5,-,TRBD2,TRBV7-6,CASSVRAGGQETQYF,TGTGCCAGCAGCGTTCGAGCGGGAGGTCAAGAGACCCAGTACTTC
TRBJ2-7,-,TRBD2,TRBV19,CASSLTGTKYEQYF,TGTGCCAGTAGTCTCACCGGGACTAAATACGAGCAGTACTTC
TRBJ2-3,-,-,TRBV4-1,CASSQAIRRDTQYF,TGCGCCAGCAGCCAAGCCATTAGAAGAGATACGCAGTATTTT
TRBJ2-7,-,TRBD1,TRBV4-3,CASSQDWGTGGYEQYF,TGCGCCAGCAGCCAAGATTGGGGGACAGGGGGCTACGAGCAGTACTTC
TRBJ1-2,few,-,TRBV7-9,CASSSEGKDSYGYTF,TGTGCCAGCAGCTCAGAGGGGAAGGACTCCTATGGCTACACCTTC
TRBJ1-2,few,TRBD1,TRBV12-3/TRBV12-4,CAPIRRQGRVCNYGYTF,TGTGCCCCCATCCGACGACAGGGCCGCGTGTGTAACTATGGCTACACCTTC
TRBJ1-1,-,TRBD1,TRBV12-3/TRBV12-4,CASRLGQMNTEAFF,TGTGCCAGCAGGCTGGGACAGATGAACACTGAAGCTTTCTTT
TRBJ2-1,-,-,TRBV7-6,CASSFRNQLGLQYNEQFF,TGTGCCAGCAGCTTCCGGAATCAGCTGGGCCTGCAATACAATGAGCAGTTCTTC
TRBJ1-5,-,-,TRBV6-1,CASLLAYALSNQPQHF,TGTGCCAGCCTCCTGGCGTACGCCCTTAGCAATCAGCCCCAGCATTTT
TRBJ2-1,few,-,TRBV4-1,CASSQGGTYNEQFF,TGCGCCAGCAGCCAAGGGGGGACCTACAATGAGCAGTTCTTC
TRBJ2-7,few,-,TRBV6-2/TRBV6-3,CASSYTHRGEQYF,TGTGCCAGCAGTTACACCCACAGAGGGGAGCAGTACTTC
TRBJ1-6,-,-,TRBV6-5,CASSYSGGSGSPLHF,TGTGCCAGCAGTTACTCCGGGGGATCTGGGTCACCCCTCCACTTT
TRBJ2-5,-,-,TRBV2,CASSEQREETQYF,TGTGCCAGCAGTGAACAACGGGAGGAGACCCAGTACTTC
TRBJ2-5,few,-,TRBV7-2,CASSLPPAETQYF,TGTGCCAGCAGCTTACCACCGGCTGAGACCCAGTACTTC
TRBJ1-1,once,-,TRBV5-4,CASSLQGRDTEAFF,TGTGCCAGCAGCCTTCAGGGAAGGGACACTGAAGCTTTCTTT
TRBJ2-7,-,TRBD2,TRBV7-2,CASSSAGDFYEQYF,TGTGCCAGCAGCTCCGCGGGGGACTTCTACGAGCAGTACTTC
TRBJ2-3,-,TRBD2,TRBV15,CATSLLAGVGDTQYF,TGTGCCACCAGCTTACTAGCGGGAGTTGGAGATACGCAGTATTTT
TRBJ2-2,-,TRBD2,TRBV20-1,CSAPLAGVLRGELFF,TGCAGTGCCCCACTAGCGGGGGTACTTCGGGGGGAGCTGTTTTTT
TRBJ2-2,-,TRBD1,TRBV7-9,CASSWGQRNTGELFF,TGTGCCAGCAGCTGGGGACAGCGAAACACCGGGGAGCTGTTTTTT
TRBJ2-3,-,TRBD2,TRBV12-5,CASGLTSGSDTQYF,TGTGCTAGTGGTCTCACTAGCGGGAGCGATACGCAGTATTTT